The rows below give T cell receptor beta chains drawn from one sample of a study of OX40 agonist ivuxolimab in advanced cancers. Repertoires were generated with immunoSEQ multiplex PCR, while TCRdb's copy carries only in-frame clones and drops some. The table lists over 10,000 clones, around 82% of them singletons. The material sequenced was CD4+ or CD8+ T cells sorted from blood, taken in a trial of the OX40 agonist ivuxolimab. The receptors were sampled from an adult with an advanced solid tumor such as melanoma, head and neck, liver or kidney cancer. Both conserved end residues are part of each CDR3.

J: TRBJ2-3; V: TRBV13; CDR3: CASSQGTDTQYF
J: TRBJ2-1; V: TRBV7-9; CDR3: CASSLASGGTRSYNEQFF
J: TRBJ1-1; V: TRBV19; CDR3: CASSIVNTEAFF
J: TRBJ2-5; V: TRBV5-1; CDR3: CASSPFRDSQETQYF
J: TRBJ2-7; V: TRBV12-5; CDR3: CASSRGGNYEQYF
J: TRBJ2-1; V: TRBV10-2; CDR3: CASSDTTSGAYNEQFF
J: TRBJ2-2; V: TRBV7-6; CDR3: CASSSFSGELFF
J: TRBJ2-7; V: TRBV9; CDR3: CASSVIAGPSYEQYF
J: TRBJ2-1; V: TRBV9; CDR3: CASSVAGDGNEQFF
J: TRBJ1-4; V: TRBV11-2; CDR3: CASSPGIGNNEKLFF
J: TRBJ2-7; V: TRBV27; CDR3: CASSLRSSGREQYF
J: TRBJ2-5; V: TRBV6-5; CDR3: CASSRLAGDQETQYF
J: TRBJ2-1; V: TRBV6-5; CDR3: CASSYSWGAYNEQFF
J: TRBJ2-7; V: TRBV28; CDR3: CASSLYYYEQYF
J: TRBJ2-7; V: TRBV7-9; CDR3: CASSRGDRGLSEQYF
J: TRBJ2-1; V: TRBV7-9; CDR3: CASSLKREERDEQFF
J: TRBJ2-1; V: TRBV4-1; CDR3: CASSSQGLGTSYNEQFF
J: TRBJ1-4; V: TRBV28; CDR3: CASSLPTGPIIPTNEKLFF
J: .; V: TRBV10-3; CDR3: CAISEPGGYEQYF
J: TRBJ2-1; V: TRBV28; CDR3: CASRQGLAGGSEQFF
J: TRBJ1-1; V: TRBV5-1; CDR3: CASSLVGGPTEAFF
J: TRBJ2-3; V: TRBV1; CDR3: CTTRTSGIDTQYF
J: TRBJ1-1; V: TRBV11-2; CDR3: CASSLGDRMNTEAFF
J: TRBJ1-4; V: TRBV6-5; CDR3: CASSYGTELSNEKLFF
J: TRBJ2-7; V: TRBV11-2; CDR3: CASSSSVRVTYEQYF
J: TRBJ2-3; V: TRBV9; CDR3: CASSIRDLVTDTQYF
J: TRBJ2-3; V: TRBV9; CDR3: CASSDSGSPSTDTQYF
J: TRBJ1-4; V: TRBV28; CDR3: CASRDNRDSVEKLFF
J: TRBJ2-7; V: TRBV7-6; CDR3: CASSLRGAYEQYF